Sequencing of this TCR beta chain was carried out in a study of CD8 T cells in ankylosing spondylitis. Overall study findings and caveats: Reactive arthritis synovial fluid and blood previously showed some of these motif variants. Reportedly, disease-linked clones are significantly enriched in ankylosing spondylitis patients' matched synovial fluid. What seemed typical of ankylosing spondylitis blood was a TCR beta motif built from several highly homologous variants. Disease-linked clones, CD8+, were relatively rare in peripheral blood.

In making TCR beta libraries, quantitative 5'-RACE with molecular barcodes was used. TCRdb re-derived calls from the 5' RACE reads in MiXCR, one entry per CDR3 protein. The data contain 700,000 or so distinct CDR3 sequences, roughly 19% of them seen just once; the ten biggest clones take up about a fifth. For this clonotype: The antigen is undetermined.

The clonotype was recovered from a male donor with ankylosing spondylitis. Sequenced material: blood, either unsorted or a sorted T cell fraction (not recorded which).

Here the CDR3 reads CASSQETVLKTQYF. The CDR3 nucleotides are TGCGCCAGCAGCCAAGAGACAGTTCTGAAGACCCAGTACTTC. The chain carries TRBV4-1 and TRBJ2-5, with TRBD1 as a possible D gene (5 bases). Germline V gene sequence: CDR1 MGHRA, CDR2 YSYEKL. The CDR3 spans 14 residues. The V gene lost 0 bases and the J gene lost 6 bases, with 11 bases spanning the gap.